This T cell receptor (beta chain) was recorded in a study of molecular identifiers for immune sequencing clone quantification. General study findings and limits: Whereas clones above 20 RNA copies held under 1% of naive-cell molecules, they held over 97% of effector molecules.

TCRdb re-derived calls from the PCR reads in MiXCR, one entry per CDR3 protein. The sample has hundreds of thousands of distinct CDR3 sequences; about 20% are singletons. A remark on this clonotype: The antigen remains unidentified.

Germline CDR1 is MGHRA and CDR2 is YSYEKL. Trimming pared 3 bases from V and 0 bases from J, leaving 12 bases between. CDR3 length: 16 residues. J is TRBJ1-3 and V is TRBV4-1, with a tentative D call TRBD1 (5 bases). This TCR came from a human donor in good health. Some libraries in this study had Jurkat cell RNA spiked in. Sequencing was performed on naive CD8+ T cells from blood, with Jurkat cell RNA spiked in. The subset: FACS-sorted CD8+CD4-CCR7+CD45RA+ naive T cells. The DNA for the CDR3 is TGCGCCAGCAGCCAGGGGACTGCCTTCTCTGGAAACACCATATATTTT. Amino acids: CASSQGTAFSGNTIYF.